This T cell receptor (beta chain) comes out of a study of T cell changes during pregnancy in multiple sclerosis. Only in-frame clones appear in the TCRdb table, and some are missing; sequencing was by immunoSEQ multiplex PCR. Among about 29,000 clones listed, about 89% were seen once. CDR3 size: 15 residues. Germline assignment: CDR1 MNHEY and CDR2 SMNVEV (reference sequence). The trim removed 2 bases at V and 5 bases at J, leaving 7 bases unmatched. This rearrangement joins TRBV27 to TRBJ2-3; TRBD2 matches at 7 bases. This clonotype was sampled from a female donor with multiple sclerosis, enrolled in a pregnancy study. Material: CD8+ T cells from peripheral blood mononuclear cells, obtained before pregnancy. The CDR3 sequence is CASSLVRERGDTQYF. In DNA form, the CDR3 reads TGTGCCAGCAGTTTAGTACGGGAGCGGGGAGATACGCAGTATTTT.